The 23 T cell receptor beta chains below were found in one sample sequenced in a study of blood T cell repertoires in COVID-19. Method: immunoSEQ multiplex PCR; TCRdb's copy keeps in-frame clones and lacks some. The data contain 150,000 or so clones, roughly 70% of them singletons. Specimen: peripheral blood. Receptors originate from a woman of 80 years or more with acute or convalescent COVID-19.

The rearrangement uses TRBV19 and TRBJ1-4; 9 nucleotides line up with TRBD1. The germline CDR1 and CDR2 sequences are LNHDA and SQIVND (reference sequence). CDR3 length equals 16 residues. V was clipped by 2 bases and J by 5 bases; unmatched bases: 6. CDR3 in amino acids: CASSITGQGYNEKLFF. The CDR3 DNA follows: TGTGCCAGTAGTATAACGGGACAGGGCTACAATGAAAAACTGTTTTTT. Full variable domain (missing parts from reference TRBV19 and TRBJ1-4): DGGITQSPKYLFRKEGQNVTLSCEQNLNHDAMYWYRQDPGQGLRLIYYSQIVNDFQKGDIAEGYSVSREKKESFPLTVTSAQKNPTAFYLCASSITGQGYNEKLFFGSGTQLSVL.

The V gene is TRBV28, the J gene TRBJ1-4, with 8 bases that match TRBD1. CDR3 length: 16 amino acids. The germline gives CDR1 MDHEN, CDR2 SYDVKM. V lost 5 bases to trimming and J lost 6 bases; unmatched junction nucleotides: 11. CDR3 sequence reads: CASSGSQGASYEKLFF. The DNA of the CDR3 is TGTGCCAGCAGTGGATCTCAGGGGGCTTCGTATGAAAAACTGTTTTTT.

The chain combines TRBV7-2 with TRBJ2-7, with D possibly matching TRBD2 (5 bases). Per germline, CDR1 SGHTA and CDR2 FQGNSA. This CDR3 is built from 17 residues. Trimming took 1 base from V and 0 from J, leaving 16 bases between them. CDR3 protein: CASSLGLVGGLSYEQYF. CDR3 sequence (DNA): TGTGCCAGCAGCTTAGGACTTGTCGGCGGGCTCTCCTACGAGCAGTACTTC.

The V and J genes are TRBV9 and TRBJ2-1; 9 nucleotides agree with TRBD1. The CDR3 has 14 amino acids. CDR1 SGDLS and CDR2 YYNGEE come from the germline V gene. V lost 0 bases and J lost 9; bases outside the gene matches: 4. CDR3 sequence reads: CASSVGQGVLEQFF. As DNA, the CDR3 is TGTGCCAGCAGCGTAGGACAGGGGGTCCTTGAGCAGTTCTTC.

The chain links TRBV7-2 to TRBJ1-5; D unresolved. Germline values: CDR1 SGHTA, CDR2 FQGNSA. The CDR3 contains 13 residues. V lost 2 bases and J 6 bases, leaving 8 bases between the germline ends. This chain's CDR3 is CASSLSGGQPQHF. The CDR3 DNA reads TGTGCCAGCAGCTTATCAGGAGGTCAGCCCCAGCATTTT.

In this sample, this clone turned up once. The V gene is TRBV29-1, the J gene TRBJ1-1; weak D call: TRBD1 (6 bases). CDR1 and CDR2 from the germline V gene are SQVTM and ANQGSEA. The length of the CDR3 is 10 residues. The ends were cut back, 6 bases at V and 11 bases at J, with 13 bases in the middle. The CDR3 is CSVDDRRAFF. The DNA for the CDR3 is TGCAGCGTCGACGACAGGCGGGCTTTCTTT.

This sequence joins TRBV5-4 and TRBJ2-3; D is possibly TRBD2 (5 bases). Trimming removed 0 bases from V and 5 bases from J, with 16 bases in between. Germline lookup yields CDR1 SGHNT and CDR2 YYREEE (reference sequence). The CDR3 has 16 residues. In DNA form, the CDR3 reads TGTGCCAGCAGCTTGGCCAGTATTCCCCGGGAAGATACGCAGTATTTT. Amino acids: CASSLASIPREDTQYF.

This clone has just one count. This chain connects TRBV28 to TRBJ1-3; 7 positions agree with TRBD1. The CDR3 extends over 15 amino acids. Trimming cost V 7 bases and J 0 bases; bases outside gene matches: 6. The germline gives CDR1 MDHEN, CDR2 SYDVKM. CDR3 sequence reads: CASKGTARSGNTIYF. CDR3 sequence (DNA): TGTGCCAGCAAAGGGACAGCACGCTCTGGAAACACCATATATTTT.

The chain joins TRBV29-1 to TRBJ2-1; 7 nucleotides agree with TRBD2. Unmatched junction bases numbered 7, after V lost 1 base and J lost 10 bases. CDR1 and CDR2 (germline): SQVTM, ANQGSEA. The CDR3 contains 13 residues. The CDR3 DNA reads as TGCAGCGTTGAAGGAGCGGGATTGGGCGAGCAGTTCTTC. This sequence encodes CSVEGAGLGEQFF.

The V and J genes are TRBV28 and TRBJ2-3, with D maybe TRBD2 (5 bases). The CDR3 extends over 13 amino acids. V lost 3 bases to trimming and J lost 1 base, with 5 bases between them. Looked up from germline, CDR1 is MDHEN and CDR2 is SYDVKM. CDR3 loop: CASSFSGTDTQYF. As DNA, the CDR3 is TGTGCCAGCAGTTTTAGCGGCACAGATACGCAGTATTTT.

The chain uses TRBV7-9 and TRBJ2-2, with D hard to call. Germline CDR1 and CDR2: SEHNR and FQNEAQ (reference sequence). V dropped 5 bases and J dropped 6 bases, with 10 bases sitting between them. The CDR3 loop spans 13 amino acids. The CDR3 DNA reads TGTGCCAGCAGCGCCGGCCGGGCCGGGGAGCTGTTTTTT. Protein product: CASSAGRAGELFF.

The chain employs TRBV7-2 and TRBJ1-3; the match to TRBD1 covers 9 bases. Trimming at V came to 4 bases and at J to 3 bases, leaving 7 bases not matched to a gene. The CDR3 contains 16 residues. Germline V gene sequence: CDR1 SGHTA, CDR2 FQGNSA. The DNA for the CDR3 is TGTGCCAGCAGCTACCGGGACAGGGTCGTTGGAAACACCATATATTTT. Encoded protein: CASSYRDRVVGNTIYF.

The table lists this clone with a few counts. This chain connects TRBV6-1 to TRBJ2-7; 7 bases are a match to TRBD2. This CDR3 region has 17 residues. CDR1 and CDR2 (germline): MNHNS, SASEGT. V lost 0 bases and J lost 4; bases outside the gene matches: 12. The CDR3 reads CASSEALVVRERYEQYF. The CDR3 bases are TGTGCCAGCAGTGAAGCGCTGGTGGTGCGGGAGCGATACGAGCAGTACTTC.

The chain uses TRBV5-6 and TRBJ1-5; TRBD1 is a possible D gene (6 bases). Looked up from germline, CDR1 is SGHDT and CDR2 is YYEEEE. There are 16 residues in the CDR3. V was clipped by 0 bases and J by 5 bases, with 15 bases between them. The CDR3 loop is CASSLAEGGVDQPQHF. The CDR3 nucleotides read TGTGCCAGCAGCTTGGCCGAAGGGGGAGTGGATCAGCCCCAGCATTTT.

The chain recombines TRBV28 with TRBJ2-3; weak D call: TRBD2 (5 bases). Germline V gives CDR1 MDHEN, CDR2 SYDVKM. The CDR3 runs 16 residues. V was cut by 8 bases and J by 2 bases, with 20 bases left in between. The CDR3 region is CASCVTGMGFTDTQYF. CDR3 in DNA: TGTGCCAGCTGCGTTACCGGGATGGGCTTCACAGATACGCAGTATTTT.

The gene calls are TRBV7-6 and TRBJ2-2; 9 bases align to TRBD2. CDR1 is SGHVS and CDR2 is FNYEAQ in the germline V gene. There are 17 residues in the CDR3. V was clipped by 1 base and J by 1 base; unmatched bases: 4. The CDR3 nucleotides read TGTGCCAGCAGCTTAGGCGGGAGGGCCGTGAACACCGGGGAGCTGTTTTTT. The encoded protein is CASSLGGRAVNTGELFF.

This chain links TRBV28 with TRBJ2-4; D unclear. The V gene lost 4 bases and the J gene lost 0 bases, with 10 bases spanning the gap. Germline V gives CDR1 MDHEN, CDR2 SYDVKM. The CDR3 length is 15 residues. The CDR3 region has the DNA TGTGCCAGCAGTTCTCCAACGGTAGCCAAAAACATTCAGTACTTC. Translated: CASSSPTVAKNIQYF.

CDR3 sequence (DNA): TGTGCCAGTAGTTCCGACAGATTTAATCAGCCCCAGCATTTT. This encodes CASSSDRFNQPQHF. This chain uses TRBV19 with TRBJ1-5, with a possible D match to TRBD1 (5 bases). The CDR3 is 14 residues long. The ends were cut back, 5 bases at V and 4 bases at J, with 12 bases in the middle. Germline loops: CDR1 LNHDA, CDR2 SQIVND (reference sequence).

V and J are TRBV5-4 and TRBJ1-1; 7 bases match TRBD1. V dropped 4 bases and J dropped 1; count of bases not matched to a gene: 4. This CDR3 contains 14 residues. Germline CDR1 reads SGHNT; CDR2 reads YYREEE (reference sequence). Here the CDR3 reads CASSARQGNTEAFF. CDR3 coding DNA: TGTGCCAGCAGCGCAAGACAGGGGAACACTGAAGCTTTCTTT.

DNA for the CDR3: TGTGCCAGCAGAACCGGGACAGGGGTACAAGAGACCCAGTACTTC. It is translated as CASRTGTGVQETQYF. This chain joins TRBV2 and TRBJ2-5; 10 positions match TRBD1. CDR1 and CDR2 (germline): SNHLY, FYNNEI. After removal of 6 bases from V and 2 bases from J, the junction contained 6 bases not matched to a gene. This CDR3 is 15 amino acids long.

The chain carries TRBV9 and TRBJ2-1; 7 nucleotides agree with TRBD1. Unmatched junction bases numbered 6, after V lost 4 bases and J lost 5 bases. From germline, CDR1 is SGDLS and CDR2 YYNGEE. The CDR3 contains 14 residues. The DNA of the CDR3 is TGTGCCAGCAGCTCACAGGGGTGGGACAATGAGCAGTTCTTC. This codes for CASSSQGWDNEQFF.

This chain links TRBV19 with TRBJ1-5; 9 positions agree with TRBD1. CDR3 length: 14 amino acids. The V gene end was trimmed by 5 bases and the J gene end by 7 bases; junction bases not matched to a gene: 6. CDR1 and CDR2 from the germline V gene are LNHDA and SQIVND (reference sequence). CDR3 DNA sequence: TGTGCCAGTAGTCAACAGGGGGCTGGGCAGCCCCAGCATTTT. Its protein is CASSQQGAGQPQHF.

V is TRBV14 and J is TRBJ2-2; 8 positions match TRBD1. Germline V gives CDR1 SGHDN, CDR2 FVKESK. V dropped 8 bases and J dropped 6; count of bases not matched to a gene: 8. CDR3 length: 14 residues. CDR3 bases: TGTGCCAGCCACCCAGGGGGCGAAGCCGGGGAGCTGTTTTTT. As protein: CASHPGGEAGELFF.